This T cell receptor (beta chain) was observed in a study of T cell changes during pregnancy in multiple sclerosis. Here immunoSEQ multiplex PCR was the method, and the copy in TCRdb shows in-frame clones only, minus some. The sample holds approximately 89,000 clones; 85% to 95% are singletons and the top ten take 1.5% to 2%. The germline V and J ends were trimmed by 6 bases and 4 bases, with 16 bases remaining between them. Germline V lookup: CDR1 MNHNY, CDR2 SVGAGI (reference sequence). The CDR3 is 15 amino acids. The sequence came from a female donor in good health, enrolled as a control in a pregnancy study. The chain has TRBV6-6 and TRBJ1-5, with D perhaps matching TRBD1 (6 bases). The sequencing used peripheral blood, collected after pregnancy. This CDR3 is CASSLGTTPNQPQHF. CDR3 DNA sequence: TGTGCCAGCAGCCTTGGGACAACACCTAATCAGCCCCAGCATTTT.